This TCR beta chain came from a study of shared clonotypes between healthy human individuals (dated by TCRdb to the early 2020s). General notes on the study: The cohort comprised a couple of women and three men aged 18 to 49 years. To increase sequencing depth and limit assay-specific biases, different laboratories used diverse techniques to prepare libraries and sequence TCR repertoires. The study deeply sequenced blood TCR repertoires of about 5 healthy adults to estimate repertoire size and the extent of clonotype sharing between individuals. Between about 0.94 and 10 billion PBMCs per donor were obtained by leukapheresis. Per donor, three plates each were used for CD4 naive and CD4 memory, two for CD8 naive, and one for CD8 memory.

Concerning this clone: What antigen it recognizes has not been identified. No much larger clone is present one base from it, and per-base qualities are unavailable.

Using the deep immunoSEQ assay, multiplex PCR amplified TCR CDR3 regions from genomic DNA. For each cell subset, the extracted genomic DNA was distributed evenly across all wells of several immunoSEQ 96-well plates, and each plate served as one replicate. For sorted subsets, each replicate PCR was loaded with roughly 0.2 ug genomic DNA, equivalent to about 30,000 T cell genomes. Purified libraries were measured with a Qubit 3.0 fluorometer, size-checked on a Bioanalyzer 2100, and measured again with the KAPA Library Quantification kit. Every immunoSEQ 96-well plate was sequenced on a dedicated single-read 150-cycle Illumina NextSeq 550 flow cell. In the original analysis: Because the immunoSEQ output held only junctional sequences and lacked quality scores, the filtering could not match the filtering applied to full-length reads. Sequences were annotated with PyIR, a Python wrapper for IgBLAST v1.9, and V/J genes and CDR3 were assigned using IMGT germline references. Reads with weak V/J assignments (E-value above 1e-6), missing CDR3, stop codons, out-of-frame junctions, or ambiguous translated residues were removed. A V3J clonotype was defined by an identical inferred V gene, J gene, and CDR3 amino acid sequence. Percentage overlap between repertoires was computed as shared unique clonotypes divided by the size of the smaller repertoire. Repertoire richness was assessed with RTK rarefaction, the Chao1 estimator, and Recon v2.1 estimates of unobserved clonotypes. Generation probabilities were computed with OLGA for all TCRbeta clonotypes obtained by the gDNA method from four donors. TCRdb retrieved this table from immuneACCESS and kept in-frame rearrangements only. Not all clones are present; in checked studies, unresolved V genes account for under half, and no reason is known for the remainder. V, J and clone size were drawn from that table, and D and trimming were deduced from the DNA. The sample profile shows roughly 2.2 million clones; roughly 90% of them were found once. The leading ten clones occupy roughly 0.34% of the sample.

Taken from the germline V gene (reference sequence), the CDR1 and CDR2 loops are PRHDT and FYEKMQ. From its cysteine to its phenylalanine, the CDR3 spans 17 amino acids. CDR3 DNA only is kept here, 51 bases in frame from base 1. V and J are trimmed by 0 bases and 5 bases, and the gene matches miss 5 bases of the junction. General findings and caveats noted by the study authors: Compared with non-shared clonotypes, clonotypes shared by all four sorted-subset donors had higher generation probabilities. Incomplete sequencing was indicated by rarefaction of sorted-subset datasets, despite the large sequencing depth. Larger estimated clonotype richness was generally found for naive subsets than for memory subsets. Only blood was sampled, and tissue TCR repertoires likely differ from those in blood. Pairwise subsampling led to the expectation that sequencing depth would affect the degree of clonotype sharing among donors. Because the study included a small number of donors, the genetic and exposure-history diversity represented was limited. Roughly 5% of naive CD4, 3.5% of naive CD8, approximately 2.2% of memory CD4, and over 0.35% of memory CD8 clonotypes were shared across a handful of donors.

The donors were healthy, HIV-negative adults who had no recently reported acute infections or vaccinations. Every donor was a Caucasian adult living in Nashville, Tennessee, USA. CD4+ T cells were enriched through magnetic negative selection, after which naive cells were positively selected on CD45RA and the remaining negative fraction served as the memory subset. Blood was obtained by leukapheresis, after which PBMCs were separated by Ficoll-Histopaque density gradient centrifugation and cryopreserved in liquid nitrogen vapor phase. Analytical flow cytometry was used to check the purity and quantity of every magnetically sorted T cell population. Each sorted fraction had its genomic DNA isolated and then quantified by UV absorbance on a Nanodrop 2000c.

The sequence joins TRBV13 to TRBJ2-3; TRBD2 agrees with 13 junctional bases. Sequenced input: naive CD4+ T cells from PBMCs. The cell subset or site label of this sample denotes: CD45RA+ positively selected. The clonotype was recovered from a young man in good health. Some clones in this sample may be carry-over from other donors' samples. The DNA sequence is given as TGTGCCAGCAGCTTAGGGGGACTAGCGGGGCGCGGAGATACGCAGTATTTT. It is translated as CASSLGGLAGRGDTQYF. The CDR3 plus the reference TRBV13 and TRBJ2-3 genes for the other parts give the full variable domain: AAGVIQSPRHLIKEKRETATLKCYPIPRHDTVYWYQQGPGQDPQFLISFYEKMQSDKGSIPDRFSAQQFSDYHSELNMSSLELGDSALYFCASSLGGLAGRGDTQYFGPGTRLTVL.